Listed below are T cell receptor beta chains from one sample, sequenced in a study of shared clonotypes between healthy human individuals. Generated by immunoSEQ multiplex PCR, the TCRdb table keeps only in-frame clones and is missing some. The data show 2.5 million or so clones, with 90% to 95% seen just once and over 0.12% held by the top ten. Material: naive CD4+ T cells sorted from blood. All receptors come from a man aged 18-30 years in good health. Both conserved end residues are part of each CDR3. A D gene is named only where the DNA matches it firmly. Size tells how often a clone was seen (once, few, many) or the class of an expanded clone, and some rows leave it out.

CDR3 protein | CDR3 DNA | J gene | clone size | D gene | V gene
CASSLQLSTVPTDTQYF | TGTGCCAGCAGCCTTCAATTATCGACAGTCCCCACAGATACGCAGTATTTT | TRBJ2-3 | NA | NA | TRBV11-2
CASSGGLLAGESTDTQYF | TGTGCCAGCAGTGGAGGATTACTAGCGGGGGAGAGCACAGATACGCAGTATTTT | TRBJ2-3 | NA | TRBD2 | TRBV6-1
CASSYSRQGTGYEQYF | TGTGCCAGCAGTTATAGTAGACAGGGAACCGGCTACGAGCAGTACTTC | TRBJ2-7 | NA | TRBD1 | TRBV6-6
CASSLVLPGGQETQYF | TGTGCCAGCAGCTTGGTCCTGCCGGGGGGACAAGAGACCCAGTACTTC | TRBJ2-5 | NA | TRBD2 | TRBV5-8
CASSPARDTLFVYF | TGTGCCAGCAGCCCAGCCCGGGACACCTTATTTGTGTACTTC | TRBJ2-5 | NA | NA | TRBV7-9
CASSRGGINYGYTF | TGTGCCAGCAGCAGGGGGGGGATCAACTATGGCTACACCTTC | TRBJ1-2 | NA | TRBD1 | TRBV6-6
CASTGQGVGTEAFF | TGTGCCAGCACAGGACAGGGAGTAGGCACTGAAGCTTTCTTT | TRBJ1-1 | NA | TRBD1 | TRBV6-1
CAISEPWGGRATYNEQFF | TGTGCCATCAGTGAGCCGTGGGGCGGGAGGGCCACCTACAATGAGCAGTTCTTC | TRBJ2-1 | NA | TRBD2 | TRBV10-3
CASSPPGTAKNIQYF | TGTGCCAGCTCACCACCGGGGACGGCCAAAAACATTCAGTACTTC | TRBJ2-4 | NA | NA | TRBV18
CASSVDGREGTQYF | TGTGCCAGCAGCGTAGACGGGCGGGAAGGAACGCAGTATTTT | TRBJ2-3 | NA | NA | TRBV9
CAISESAGSSYEQYF | TGTGCCATCAGTGAGTCGGCAGGGAGCTCCTACGAGCAGTACTTC | TRBJ2-7 | NA | NA | TRBV10-3
CASSPPGAPRERGETQYF | TGTGCCAGCTCACCACCGGGAGCTCCGCGGGAGAGAGGGGAGACCCAGTACTTC | TRBJ2-5 | NA | TRBD2 | TRBV18
CASSQGSRLDEKLFF | TGCGCCAGCAGCCAGGGAAGCAGGTTAGATGAAAAACTGTTTTTT | TRBJ1-4 | NA | NA | TRBV4-1
CASSPPGQADTQYF | TGTGCCAGCTCACCTCCGGGACAGGCAGATACGCAGTATTTT | TRBJ2-3 | NA | TRBD1 | TRBV18
CASSEFSGLQPQHF | TGTGCCAGCAGTGAATTTTCAGGGCTTCAGCCCCAGCATTTT | TRBJ1-5 | NA | NA | TRBV2
CASSKAGRGHQEAGNTIYF | TGTGCCAGCAGCAAAGCAGGCAGGGGGCATCAAGAAGCTGGAAACACCATATATTTT | TRBJ1-3 | NA | NA | TRBV21-1
CASILWENTEAFF | TGTGCCAGCATCCTTTGGGAGAACACTGAAGCTTTCTTT | TRBJ1-1 | NA | NA | TRBV6-1
CASSLTGGLQPQHF | TGTGCCAGCAGCTTGACTGGCGGGCTACAGCCCCAGCATTTT | TRBJ1-5 | NA | NA | TRBV5-8
CASSPPQGASGRIRSYF | TGTGCCAGCTCACCACCCCAAGGGGCTAGCGGGAGGATCCGTTCTTACTTC | TRBJ2-5 | NA | TRBD2 | TRBV18
CASSSGTRLSYEQYF | TGTGCCAGCAGTTCCGGGACCCGTCTTTCCTACGAGCAGTACTTC | TRBJ2-7 | few | NA | TRBV28
CASSPPMTGAGDTQYF | TGTGCCAGCTCACCACCGATGACAGGGGCGGGGGATACGCAGTATTTT | TRBJ2-3 | NA | TRBD1 | TRBV18
CAGRSDRSTDTQYF | TGTGCCGGGCGATCGGACAGGAGCACAGATACGCAGTATTTT | TRBJ2-3 | NA | TRBD1 | TRBV2
CAWSVGTGGAQYF | TGTGCCTGGAGTGTAGGAACCGGCGGGGCCCAGTACTTC | TRBJ2-5 | NA | NA | TRBV30
CAWTGLFVTEAFF | TGTGCCTGGACGGGTCTTTTTGTCACTGAAGCTTTCTTT | TRBJ1-1 | few | NA | TRBV30
CAIGVGGLNYGYTF | TGTGCCATCGGGGTCGGGGGGCTCAACTATGGCTACACCTTC | TRBJ1-2 | NA | NA | TRBV10-3
CASKEGPGNSPLHF | TGTGCCAGCAAAGAAGGACCGGGTAATTCACCCCTCCACTTT | TRBJ1-6 | once | NA | TRBV7-3
CASSPPNQPQHF | TGTGCCAGCAGCCCTCCCAATCAGCCCCAGCATTTT | TRBJ1-5 | NA | NA | TRBV28
CASSNQETQYF | TGTGCCAGCAGTAACCAAGAGACCCAGTACTTC | TRBJ2-5 | NA | NA | TRBV2
CASSVQGQGLKPQHF | TGTGCCAGCAGCGTACAGGGTCAGGGTTTGAAGCCCCAGCATTTT | TRBJ1-5 | NA | NA | TRBV28
CASRNNRGGETQYF | TGTGCCAGCAGAAACAACAGGGGCGGAGAGACCCAGTACTTC | TRBJ2-5 | NA | TRBD1 | TRBV6-5
CASSTRIVPGEQYF | TGTGCCAGCAGTACCCGCATAGTCCCGGGGGAGCAGTACTTC | TRBJ2-7 | NA | NA | TRBV27
CASSLGGGGHYNEQFF | TGTGCCAGCAGCTTGGGTGGCGGGGGCCACTACAATGAGCAGTTCTTC | TRBJ2-1 | NA | NA | TRBV5-6
CASSRDSLNTEAFF | TGCGCCAGCAGCCGGGACAGCTTGAACACTGAAGCTTTCTTT | TRBJ1-1 | NA | TRBD1 | TRBV5-1
CASSALQGANEQFF | TGTGCCAGCAGCGCCCTACAGGGGGCGAATGAGCAGTTCTTC | TRBJ2-1 | NA | TRBD1 | TRBV13
CAWSLKINYGYTF | TGTGCCTGGAGTTTGAAGATTAACTATGGCTACACCTTC | TRBJ1-2 | NA | NA | TRBV30
CASSLRDAGTGNSYEQYF | TGCGCCAGCAGCCTAAGGGACGCCGGGACAGGGAATTCCTACGAGCAGTACTTC | TRBJ2-7 | NA | TRBD1 | TRBV4-1
CAWSVALGSYEQYF | TGTGCCTGGAGTGTAGCACTGGGGAGCTACGAGCAGTACTTC | TRBJ2-7 | NA | NA | TRBV30
CASRDTGNSPLHF | TGTGCCAGCAGGGATACGGGGAATTCACCCCTCCACTTT | TRBJ1-6 | NA | NA | TRBV6-5
CASSLVRGSSTIYF | TGCGCCAGCAGCTTGGTTCGTGGGTCTTCGACCATATATTTT | TRBJ1-3 | NA | NA | TRBV5-1
CASGLGLAGEETQYF | TGTGCTAGTGGTTTGGGTCTAGCGGGGGAAGAGACCCAGTACTTC | TRBJ2-5 | NA | TRBD2 | TRBV12-5
CASSSDRGIGYTF | TGCGCCAGCAGCTCGGACAGGGGAATCGGCTACACCTTC | TRBJ1-2 | once | TRBD1 | TRBV4-1
CASSSPASGNTIYF | TGTGCCAGCAGTTCGCCAGCCTCTGGAAACACCATATATTTT | TRBJ1-3 | NA | NA | TRBV28
CASSQEASGRETQYF | TGCGCCAGCAGCCAAGAGGCTAGCGGGAGAGAGACCCAGTACTTC | TRBJ2-5 | NA | TRBD2 | TRBV4-3
CASSSDSSYEQYF | TGTGCCAGCAGCTCGGACAGTTCCTACGAGCAGTACTTC | TRBJ2-7 | NA | NA | TRBV13
CASSSTRGGNEQFF | TGTGCCAGCTCTTCCACCAGGGGAGGTAATGAGCAGTTCTTC | TRBJ2-1 | NA | NA | TRBV28
CASSLIIVGANTEAFF | TGTGCCAGCAGCTTGATTATAGTAGGGGCCAACACTGAAGCTTTCTTT | TRBJ1-1 | once | NA | TRBV5-4
CAWSVGNRGEPQHF | TGTGCCTGGAGTGTAGGGAACCGGGGGGAGCCCCAGCATTTT | TRBJ1-5 | NA | NA | TRBV30
CASSLGTAYGYTF | TGTGCCAGCAGTCTGGGGACAGCTTATGGCTACACCTTC | TRBJ1-2 | NA | TRBD1 | TRBV6-5
CASSVSSLRSEQYF | TGTGCCAGCAGTGTGTCATCCCTTCGGTCCGAGCAGTACTTC | TRBJ2-7 | NA | NA | TRBV2
CASRGPGPARLCPYNEQFF | TGCGCCAGCAGAGGTCCGGGACCAGCGCGTTTGTGCCCCTACAATGAGCAGTTCTTC | TRBJ2-1 | NA | NA | TRBV10-1
CAISESNGRQETQYF | TGTGCCATCAGTGAGTCGAATGGGCGCCAAGAGACCCAGTACTTC | TRBJ2-5 | NA | NA | TRBV10-3
CASSPFGLLYTGELFF | TGTGCCAGCAGTCCCTTCGGACTACTCTACACCGGGGAGCTGTTTTTT | TRBJ2-2 | NA | NA | TRBV27